A single sample gave rise to the 22 T cell receptor beta chains below, sequenced in a study of blood T cell repertoires in COVID-19. The protocol was immunoSEQ multiplex PCR, while the TCRdb copy is restricted to in-frame clones and leaves out a portion. The top ten clones hold approximately 0.9% of a sample with 450,000 or so clones, nearly 90% of them seen once. The sample consisted of peripheral blood. All receptors derive from a man between 18 and 29 years old with COVID-19, enrolled during active disease.

The rearrangement uses TRBV6-5 and TRBJ2-1, with TRBD1 identical over 8 bases. The length of the CDR3 is 16 residues. V shed 1 base and J 9 bases; nucleotides not matched to a gene: 11. Germline loops: CDR1 MNHEY, CDR2 SVGAGI. CDR3 DNA sequence: TGTGCCAGCAGTTACTTTCCCGGACAGGGTAGGGGTGAGCAGTTCTTC. Its translation is CASSYFPGQGRGEQFF.

The chain carries TRBV9 and TRBJ1-6; D unresolved. CDR3 length: 14 amino acids. V lost 5 bases and J 0 bases, leaving 6 bases between the germline ends. Germline CDR1 reads SGDLS; CDR2 reads YYNGEE. DNA of the CDR3: TGTGCCAGCAGGGGCAGCTCCTATAATTCACCCCTCCACTTT. This codes for CASRGSSYNSPLHF.

A single count supports this clone. This chain links TRBV6-5 with TRBJ1-6; D remains ambiguous. The V gene's germline CDR1 is MNHEY and CDR2 SVGAGI. Trimming took off 0 bases at V and 10 bases at J, with 13 bases between the two ends. The CDR3 is 15 residues long. CDR3 sequence: CASSYSPQANSPLHF. CDR3 nucleotides: TGTGCCAGCAGTTACTCTCCCCAGGCTAACTCACCCCTCCACTTT.

This chain uses TRBV2 with TRBJ2-7, with TRBD1 identical over 9 bases. Trimming at V came to 6 bases and at J to 6 bases, leaving 6 bases not matched to a gene. Looked up from germline, CDR1 is SNHLY and CDR2 is FYNNEI. The CDR3 spans 13 residues. The CDR3 DNA sequence: TGTGCCAGCAGGGGGGACAGGGCCGCCGAGCAGTACTTC. Translated: CASRGDRAAEQYF.

This clone was picked up one time. V gene TRBV7-2 combines with J gene TRBJ1-2; D uncertain. CDR3 length: 15 amino acids. V lost 3 bases, J lost 0 bases, and 11 bases lay in between. The germline CDR1 and CDR2 sequences are SGHTA and FQGNSA. The CDR3 is CASSLANPTNYGYTF. CDR3 in DNA: TGTGCCAGCAGCTTGGCCAACCCCACTAACTATGGCTACACCTTC.

This clone was picked up one time. V gene TRBV27 combines with J gene TRBJ2-5, with a possible D match to TRBD1 (7 bases). CDR3 size: 15 residues. The germline CDR1 and CDR2 sequences are MNHEY and SMNVEV (reference sequence). Trimming pared 6 bases from V and 5 bases from J, leaving 19 bases between. The CDR3 DNA is TGTGCCAGCAGCTCACACACAGGGGACTCCGAGACCCAGTACTTC. This sequence encodes CASSSHTGDSETQYF.

The chain has TRBV6-5 and TRBJ2-7, with unresolved D. The germline V gene has CDR1 MNHEY and CDR2 SVGAGI. V was clipped by 5 bases and J by 1 base, with 12 bases between them. This CDR3 is built from 14 residues. The CDR3 reads CASSHQVVSYEQYF. Here the CDR3 DNA reads TGTGCCAGCAGTCACCAGGTGGTTTCCTACGAGCAGTACTTC.

This sequence joins TRBV24-1 and TRBJ2-5, with 8 bases identical to TRBD1. The CDR3 is made up of 16 amino acids. V trimming: 3 bases; J trimming: 2 bases; junction bases outside the gene matches: 7. Germline V gene data show CDR1 as KGHDR and CDR2 as SFDVKD. The CDR3: CATSDVTGARQETQYF. The CDR3, as DNA: TGTGCCACCAGTGATGTGACAGGGGCGCGTCAAGAGACCCAGTACTTC.

The chain has TRBV14 and TRBJ1-2, with unresolved D. CDR1 SGHDN and CDR2 FVKESK come from the germline V gene. The CDR3 has 11 amino acids. V was shortened by 4 bases and J by 4 bases, with 4 bases between the two germline ends. Written as DNA, the CDR3 is TGTGCCAGCAGCCCCGGCTATGGCTACACCTTC. It yields the protein CASSPGYGYTF. The variable domain in full, with the rest retrieved from reference TRBV14 and TRBJ1-2, is EAGVTQFPSHSVIEKGQTVTLRCDPISGHDNLYWYRRVMGKEIKFLLHFVKESKQDESGMPNNRFLAERTGGTYSTLKVQPAELEDSGVYFCASSPGYGYTFGSGTRLTVV.

Notes on this clone: This sample also contains other DNA sequences that code for the same CDR3. The CDR3 DNA reads as TGTGCCAGCAGCTTAGAAATCGACCAAGAGACCCAGTACTTC. Its protein product is CASSLEIDQETQYF. This chain uses TRBV7-9 with TRBJ2-5; D unresolved. V lost 1 base and J lost 0, with 6 bases in between. Germline CDR1 SEHNR, CDR2 FQNEAQ (reference sequence). CDR3 length: 14 residues. Combining the CDR3 with reference TRBV7-9 and TRBJ2-5 gives the whole variable domain DTGVSQNPRHKITKRGQNVTFRCDPISEHNRLYWYRQTLGQGPEFLTYFQNEAQLEKSRLLSDRFSAERPKGSFSTLEIQRTEQGDSAMYLCASSLEIDQETQYFGPGTRLLVL.

The chain couples TRBV6-6 to TRBJ2-5; 10 positions match TRBD1. Germline V gene data show CDR1 as MNHNY and CDR2 as SVGAGI (reference sequence). This CDR3 comprises 14 residues. The V gene end was trimmed by 6 bases and the J gene end by 4 bases; junction bases not matched to a gene: 5. The DNA of the CDR3 is TGTGCCAGCAGCCCCGGACAGGGGGGAGAGACCCAGTACTTC. Its protein product is CASSPGQGGETQYF.

The rearrangement uses TRBV5-4 and TRBJ2-1, with 7 nucleotides matching TRBD2. After removal of 0 bases from V and 4 bases from J, the junction contained 10 bases not matched to a gene. Germline CDR1 reads SGHNT; CDR2 reads YYREEE (reference sequence). The CDR3 runs to 17 residues. The CDR3 loop reads CASSLEASGRLYNEQFF. The CDR3, as DNA: TGTGCCAGCAGCTTGGAGGCTAGCGGTCGCCTTTACAATGAGCAGTTCTTC.

This clone was recorded a few times. V gene TRBV11-2 combines with J gene TRBJ2-7, with D tentatively TRBD1 (6 bases). CDR3 length: 16 amino acids. Trimming cost V 3 bases and J 2 bases, with 17 bases left between them. Germline values: CDR1 SGHAT, CDR2 FQNNGV. CDR3 sequence (DNA): TGTGCCAGCAGCTTGATTTTGACAGGCGACACCTACGAGCAGTACTTC. This translates into CASSLILTGDTYEQYF.

A word on this clone: Other nucleotide sequences in the sample specify the same CDR3. The gene calls are TRBV7-3 and TRBJ2-1; 8 bases align to TRBD2. The V and J ends lost 5 bases and 0 bases, in that order; junction bases with no gene match: 3. Germline-derived CDR1 and CDR2 are SGHTA and FQGTGA. CDR3 length: 15 residues. The CDR3 DNA reads as TGTGCCAGCAGCCCAAGCGGGAGCTCCTACAATGAGCAGTTCTTC. This gives the protein CASSPSGSSYNEQFF.

This clone has more than one count but fewer than ten. The genes are TRBV2 and TRBJ1-6; TRBD1 aligns across 10 bases. Germline V gene lookup returns CDR1 SNHLY and CDR2 FYNNEI. CDR3 length: 16 residues. The J segment lost 6 bases and the V segment lost 7 bases, leaving 9 bases of the junction unmatched. This CDR3 reads CASTQGDRGLNSPLHF. The CDR3 DNA sequence: TGTGCCAGCACCCAAGGGGACAGGGGTCTTAATTCACCCCTCCACTTT.

The V gene is TRBV30, the J gene TRBJ2-3; D is possibly TRBD2 (7 bases). Germline loops: CDR1 GTSNPN, CDR2 SVGIG (reference sequence). The CDR3 totals 15 residues. V lost 5 bases and J lost 9, with 24 bases in between. CDR3 residues: CAWGGGQAGSWTQYF. CDR3 DNA sequence: TGTGCCTGGGGAGGGGGACAAGCGGGAAGTTGGACGCAGTATTTT.

The CDR3: CASSYSKAGGYEQYF. The CDR3 nucleotides read TGTGCCAGCAGTTACTCGAAAGCGGGAGGGTACGAGCAGTACTTC. The genes are TRBV6-5 and TRBJ2-7, with 10 nucleotides matching TRBD2. In germline, CDR1 is MNHEY, CDR2 SVGAGI. After removal of 0 bases from V and 4 bases from J, the junction contained 3 bases not matched to a gene. This CDR3 is built from 15 residues.

J is TRBJ2-7 and V is TRBV5-1, with 12 bases matching TRBD2. The CDR3 runs to 15 residues. CDR1 is SGHRS, CDR2 YFSETQ, per germline. The trim removed 3 bases at V and 3 bases at J, leaving 4 bases unmatched. The CDR3 loop is CASSWTSGANYEQYF. The CDR3 DNA is TGCGCCAGCAGCTGGACTAGCGGGGCGAACTACGAGCAGTACTTC.

This clone appeared once. This chain uses TRBV4-1 with TRBJ2-7, with a possible D match to TRBD2 (5 bases). This CDR3 has 15 residues. V lost 2 bases and J 2 bases, leaving 13 bases between the germline ends. Germline loops: CDR1 MGHRA, CDR2 YSYEKL. The CDR3 spells CASSQLLLLAYEQYF. The CDR3 DNA follows: TGCGCCAGCAGCCAACTCCTGTTACTAGCCTACGAGCAGTACTTC.

The chain joins TRBV21-1 to TRBJ1-1. TRBV21-1 is a documented pseudogene. The CDR3 covers 16 residues. The CDR3 bases are TGTGCCAGCAGCAAAGCAGCCCCCCAAGAGGAGGCTGAAGCTTTCTTT. It is translated as CASSKAAPQEEAEAFF.

The chain links TRBV24-1 to TRBJ2-3; D perhaps matches TRBD2 (6 bases). V was cut by 3 bases and J by 10 bases, with 16 bases left in between. Per the germline V gene, CDR1 is KGHDR and CDR2 is SFDVKD. The CDR3 extends over 14 amino acids. The CDR3 DNA sequence: TGTGCCACCAGTGATGCCCCGTTGGAGGGCGCGCAGTATTTT. Translated, it gives CATSDAPLEGAQYF.

The rearrangement links TRBV5-4 to TRBJ2-1; D is uncertain. Deletions cut 1 base from V and 7 bases from J, with 6 bases between. Germline V gives CDR1 SGHNT, CDR2 YYREEE (reference sequence). This CDR3 comprises 12 residues. CDR3 sequence reads: CASSLKSNEQFF. CDR3 nucleotides: TGTGCCAGCAGCTTGAAATCGAATGAGCAGTTCTTC. Together with reference TRBV5-4 and TRBJ2-1, the CDR3 gives the full variable domain: ETGVTQSPTHLIKTRGQQVTLRCSSQSGHNTVSWYQQALGQGPQFIFQYYREEENGRGNFPPRFSGLQFPNYSSELNVNALELDDSALYLCASSLKSNEQFFGPGTRLTVL.